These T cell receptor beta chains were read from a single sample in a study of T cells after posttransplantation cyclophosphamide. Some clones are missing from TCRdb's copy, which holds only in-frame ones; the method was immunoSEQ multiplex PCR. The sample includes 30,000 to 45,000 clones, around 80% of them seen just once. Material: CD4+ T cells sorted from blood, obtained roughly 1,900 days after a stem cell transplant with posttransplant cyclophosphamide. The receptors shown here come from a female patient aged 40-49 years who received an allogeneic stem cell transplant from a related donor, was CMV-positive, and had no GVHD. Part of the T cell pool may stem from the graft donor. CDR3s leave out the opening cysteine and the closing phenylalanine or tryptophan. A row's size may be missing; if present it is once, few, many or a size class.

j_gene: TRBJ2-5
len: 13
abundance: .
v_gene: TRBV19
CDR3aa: ASSIGGGTQETQY

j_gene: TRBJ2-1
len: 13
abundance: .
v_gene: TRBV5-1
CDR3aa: ASSSGTGNYNEQF

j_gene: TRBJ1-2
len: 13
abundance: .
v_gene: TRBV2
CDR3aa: ASRRRDSNNYGYT

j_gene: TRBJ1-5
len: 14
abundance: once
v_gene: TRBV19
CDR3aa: ASSSRGVRHNQPQH

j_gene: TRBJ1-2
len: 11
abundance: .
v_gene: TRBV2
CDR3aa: ASSGRSGYGYT

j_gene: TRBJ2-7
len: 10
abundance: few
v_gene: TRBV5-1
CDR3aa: ASSSNGQGPY

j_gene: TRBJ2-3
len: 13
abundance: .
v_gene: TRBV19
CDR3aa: ASNTGLAGADTQY

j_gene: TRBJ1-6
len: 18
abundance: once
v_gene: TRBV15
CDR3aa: ATSRDGAGFTKLYNSPLH

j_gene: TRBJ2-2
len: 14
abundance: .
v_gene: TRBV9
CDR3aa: ASSVDVGQYTGELF

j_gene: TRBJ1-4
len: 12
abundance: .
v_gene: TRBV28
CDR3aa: ASSLGGLGEKLF

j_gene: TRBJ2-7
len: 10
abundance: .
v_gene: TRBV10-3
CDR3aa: ATAGGSYEQY

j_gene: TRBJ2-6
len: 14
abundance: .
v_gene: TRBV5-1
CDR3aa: ASSLGGGSGANVLT

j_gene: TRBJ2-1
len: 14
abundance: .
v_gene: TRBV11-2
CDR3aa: ASSLGLAGFYNEQF

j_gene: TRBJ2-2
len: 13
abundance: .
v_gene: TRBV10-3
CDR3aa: AISASGGAVGELF

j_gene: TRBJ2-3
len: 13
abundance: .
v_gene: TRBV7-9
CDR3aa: AIGTSGGITDTQY

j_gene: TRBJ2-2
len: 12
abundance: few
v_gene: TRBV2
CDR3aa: ASSRTGPFGELF

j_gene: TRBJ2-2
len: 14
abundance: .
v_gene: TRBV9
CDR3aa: ASRGGGASNTGELF

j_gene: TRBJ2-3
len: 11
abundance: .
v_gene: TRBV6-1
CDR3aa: ASSGDRGDTQY

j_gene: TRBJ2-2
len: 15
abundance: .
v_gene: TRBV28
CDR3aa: ASSFLAGLLNAGELF

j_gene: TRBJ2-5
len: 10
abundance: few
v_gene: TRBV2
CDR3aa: ASSETGVTQY

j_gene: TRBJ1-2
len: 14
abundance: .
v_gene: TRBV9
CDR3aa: ASSVGRGSSNYGYT

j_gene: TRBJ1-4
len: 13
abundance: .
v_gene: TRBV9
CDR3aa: ASSEQGVVNEKLF

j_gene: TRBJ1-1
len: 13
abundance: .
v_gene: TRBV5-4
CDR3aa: ASSSRHPTNTEAF

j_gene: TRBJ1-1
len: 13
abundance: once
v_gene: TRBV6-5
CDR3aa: ASSSSWAPNTEAF

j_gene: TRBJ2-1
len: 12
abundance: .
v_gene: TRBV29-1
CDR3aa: SVNRDSPNNEQF